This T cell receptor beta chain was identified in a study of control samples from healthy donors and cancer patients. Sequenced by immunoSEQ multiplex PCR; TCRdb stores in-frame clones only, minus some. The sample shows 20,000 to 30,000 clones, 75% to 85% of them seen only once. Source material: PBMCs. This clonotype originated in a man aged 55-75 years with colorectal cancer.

CDR3 protein: CASSLQSENTEAFF. CDR3 nucleotides: TGCGCCAGCAGCTTGCAGTCAGAGAACACTGAAGCTTTCTTT. The J gene is TRBJ1-1, the V gene TRBV5-1; D is unresolved. With 1 base removed from V and 1 base from J, the gap between germline ends came to 8 bases. This CDR3 has 14 amino acids. Germline values: CDR1 SGHRS, CDR2 YFSETQ.